The 16 T cell receptor beta chains reported below all come from one sample, sequenced in a study of cytomegalovirus exposure and HLA in healthy donors. Repertoires were generated with immunoSEQ multiplex PCR, while TCRdb's copy carries only in-frame clones and drops some. The sample contains tens of thousands of clones, 85% to 95% of which appear only once. The specimen was PBMCs. All receptors derive from a man in his late teens or twenties in good health and CMV-seronegative.

The chain employs TRBV5-4 and TRBJ1-6; 10 bases line up with TRBD1. V lost 4 bases, J lost 7 bases, and 8 bases stayed unmatched. Looked up from germline, CDR1 is SGHNT and CDR2 is YYREEE (reference sequence). This CDR3 region has 16 residues. CDR3 region: CASSPDRGIANSPLHF. The CDR3 DNA follows: TGTGCCAGCAGCCCGGACAGGGGGATCGCAAATTCACCCCTCCACTTT.

The rearrangement joins TRBV6-5 to TRBJ1-6; TRBD1 agrees at 7 bases. This CDR3 has 15 residues. The J segment lost 8 bases and the V segment lost 2 bases, leaving 6 bases of the junction unmatched. Germline V gene data show CDR1 as MNHEY and CDR2 as SVGAGI. CDR3 nucleotides: TGTGCCAGCAGTTACGTACAGGGGCTCGATTCACCCCTCCACTTT. This sequence encodes CASSYVQGLDSPLHF.

The chain combines TRBV9 with TRBJ1-1; 12 nucleotides match TRBD1. CDR3 size: 17 residues. V shed 4 bases and J 5 bases; nucleotides not matched to a gene: 12. In germline, CDR1 is SGDLS, CDR2 YYNGEE. The CDR3 reads CASSQRPGQGAVTEAFF. Here the CDR3 DNA reads TGTGCCAGCAGCCAACGGCCGGGACAGGGGGCTGTTACTGAAGCTTTCTTT.

This chain connects TRBV11-2 to TRBJ1-2; D might be TRBD1 (5 bases). The CDR3 has 14 amino acids. V lost 6 bases and J 2 bases, leaving 13 bases between the germline ends. Germline assignment: CDR1 SGHAT and CDR2 FQNNGV. The CDR3 DNA is TGTGCCAGCAGATCAGATCGGGGGAACTATGGCTACACCTTC. Its translation: CASRSDRGNYGYTF. Together with reference TRBV11-2 and TRBJ1-2, the CDR3 gives the full variable domain: EAGVAQSPRYKIIEKRQSVAFWCNPISGHATLYWYQQILGQGPKLLIQFQNNGVVDDSQLPKDRFSAERLKGVDSTLKIQPAKLEDSAVYLCASRSDRGNYGYTFGSGTRLTVV.

This rearrangement joins TRBV7-2 to TRBJ2-2; TRBD1 matches 7 bases. This CDR3 comprises 16 residues. V gave up 4 bases and J gave up 0 bases; unmatched junction bases: 5. The germline V gene has CDR1 SGHTA and CDR2 FQGNSA. The CDR3 nucleotides read TGTGCCAGCAGCTGGGGACAGCCGACGAACACCGGGGAGCTGTTTTTT. Translating it yields CASSWGQPTNTGELFF.

The V gene is TRBV28, the J gene TRBJ2-2, with unresolved D. The CDR3 has 14 amino acids. The germline CDR1 and CDR2 sequences are MDHEN and SYDVKM. Trimming stripped 6 bases from V and 0 bases from J, with 8 bases between. CDR3 DNA: TGTGCCAGCAGAGGCAGGCCGAACACCGGGGAGCTGTTTTTT. Residues: CASRGRPNTGELFF.

This clone was seen just once. The rearrangement joins TRBV28 to TRBJ1-1, with 9 bases that match TRBD1. V lost 5 bases and J lost 0; bases outside the gene matches: 1. This CDR3 is 14 amino acids long. Looked up from germline, CDR1 is MDHEN and CDR2 is SYDVKM. CDR3 region: CASSRDRVNTEAFF. In DNA, the CDR3 is TGTGCCAGCAGTCGGGACAGGGTGAACACTGAAGCTTTCTTT.

The chain couples TRBV27 to TRBJ1-1, with D possibly TRBD1 on 6 matching bases. Germline V lookup: CDR1 MNHEY, CDR2 SMNVEV (reference sequence). The CDR3 has 15 amino acids. V was shortened by 5 bases and J by 0 bases, with 13 bases between the two germline ends. CDR3 loop: CASSPATGMNTEAFF. The CDR3 DNA sequence: TGTGCCAGCAGTCCCGCGACAGGAATGAACACTGAAGCTTTCTTT.

The V and J genes are TRBV28 and TRBJ2-1, with D hard to call. The CDR3 loop spans 11 amino acids. Germline values: CDR1 MDHEN, CDR2 SYDVKM. V dropped 4 bases and J dropped 5 bases, with 3 bases sitting between them. The CDR3 DNA reads TGTGCCAGCAGTTCGGACAATGAGCAGTTCTTC. Translating gives CASSSDNEQFF.

The rearrangement uses TRBV30 and TRBJ2-3; 8 nucleotides match TRBD1. J gave up 5 bases and V 0 bases, and 10 bases lay outside the gene matches. The CDR3 sequence is 16 residues long. CDR1 is GTSNPN, CDR2 SVGIG, per germline (reference sequence). CDR3 bases: TGTGCCTGGAGTGTAGGGACAGGTGGCCCCCTAGATACGCAGTATTTT. It translates to CAWSVGTGGPLDTQYF.

The chain employs TRBV27 and TRBJ1-5; D remains ambiguous. Trimming shortened V by 6 bases and J by 0 bases, and 9 bases separated the two germline ends. CDR1 MNHEY and CDR2 SMNVEV come from the germline V gene (reference sequence). The CDR3 totals 14 residues. In DNA form, the CDR3 reads TGTGCCAGCAGCCTAGGTTATAGCAATCAGCCCCAGCATTTT. Translated: CASSLGYSNQPQHF.

The genes are TRBV10-3 and TRBJ1-3; TRBD1 matches at 8 bases. V shed 6 bases and J 4 bases; nucleotides not matched to a gene: 2. Germline CDR1 reads ENHRY; CDR2 reads SYGVKD. The CDR3 spans 13 residues. For the CDR3, the DNA is TGTGCCATCAGGAGGGACAGGGGAAACACCATATATTTT. Translated: CAIRRDRGNTIYF.

The genes are TRBV5-6 and TRBJ2-6, with D possibly TRBD1 on 6 matching bases. CDR3 length: 17 amino acids. Germline loops: CDR1 SGHDT, CDR2 YYEEEE. V lost 2 bases, J lost 0 bases, and 12 bases lay in between. The CDR3 loop is CASSLVDSLSGANVLTF. The CDR3 DNA sequence: TGTGCCAGCAGCTTAGTGGACAGCCTCTCTGGGGCCAACGTCCTGACTTTC. Together with reference TRBV5-6 and TRBJ2-6, the CDR3 gives the full variable domain: DAGVTQSPTHLIKTRGQQVTLRCSPKSGHDTVSWYQQALGQGPQFIFQYYEEEERQRGNFPDRFSGHQFPNYSSELNVNALLLGDSALYLCASSLVDSLSGANVLTFGAGSRLTVL.

The CDR3 DNA is TGTGCCAGCAGCCGAGGACAGTCTAGGGACGAGCAGTACTTC. Its translation is CASSRGQSRDEQYF. The chain has TRBV14 and TRBJ2-7; tentatively, D is TRBD1 (6 bases). Trimming shortened V by 4 bases and J by 5 bases, and 15 bases separated the two germline ends. CDR3 length equals 14 residues. Germline values: CDR1 SGHDN, CDR2 FVKESK.

To note about this clone: This may come from a read error, since a much larger clone is one base off. This rearrangement joins TRBV6-4 to TRBJ2-6; TRBD1 matches at 8 bases. This CDR3 comprises 16 residues. The trim removed 2 bases at V and 3 bases at J, leaving 3 bases unmatched. The germline V gene encodes CDR1 MRHNA and CDR2 SNTAGT. This chain's CDR3 is CASSDQGASGANVLTF. CDR3 coding DNA: TGTGCCAGCAGTGACCAGGGGGCAAGTGGGGCCAACGTCCTGACTTTC.

The rearrangement uses TRBV19 and TRBJ1-5, with a tentative D call TRBD1 (6 bases). This CDR3 is 14 amino acids long. Germline CDR1 and CDR2: LNHDA and SQIVND (reference sequence). Trimming cost V 2 bases and J 2 bases, with 7 bases left between them. The CDR3 reads CASSIPGGNQPQHF. Written as DNA, the CDR3 is TGTGCCAGTAGTATACCAGGGGGCAATCAGCCCCAGCATTTT.